This T cell receptor (beta chain) was sequenced in a study of metastatic and nonmetastatic thyroid tumors. Study background: The study looked at repertoires side by side in blood and in tumor or nodule tissue from malignant and benign thyroid patients. Points from the study as a whole: As reported, TCR beta diversity in blood and tumor was significantly higher in malignant thyroid tumors than in benign nodules.

Every patient was untreated before thyroid surgery. From the PCR reads, TCRdb re-called clones with MiXCR. This sample carries tens of thousands of clones, 20% to 25% of them seen once, and the ten largest clones take 14%. The germline V and J ends were trimmed by 3 bases and 1 base, with 12 bases remaining between them. CDR3 length: 15 amino acids. The germline CDR1 and CDR2 sequences are DFQATT and SNEGSKA (reference sequence). In the case of this clone: The target antigen is unknown.

Sequenced input: tumor tissue. This clonotype originated in a female donor with papillary thyroid cancer or a benign thyroid nodule (not recorded which). Some clones in this sample may be carry-over from other donors' samples. The chain uses TRBV20-1 and TRBJ2-2, with D perhaps matching TRBD1 (6 bases). In DNA form, the CDR3 reads TGCAGTGCTAGCGCCCGGGACATGAACACCGGGGAGCTGTTTTTT. It codes for CSASARDMNTGELFF.